This T cell receptor (beta chain) is drawn from a study of OX40 agonist ivuxolimab in advanced cancers. On this clone: Its antigen remains unidentified.

Germline V gene lookup returns CDR1 SGHNT and CDR2 YENEEA. The germline V and J ends were trimmed by 5 bases and 2 bases, with 5 bases remaining between them. The CDR3 length is 12 residues. Sequencing used immunoSEQ multiplex PCR; TCRdb keeps in-frame clones, though not all of them. The repertoire holds about 19,000 clones, with roughly 68% as singletons. Overall study results and limits: Dose levels from 0.1 to 3.0 mg/kg saw CD4+ and CD8+ blood T cells expand clonally by week 6.

Specimen: CD4+ or CD8+ T cells sorted from blood, collected in a trial of the OX40 agonist ivuxolimab. The clonotype was recovered from an adult with an advanced solid tumor such as melanoma, head and neck, liver or kidney cancer. V gene TRBV11-3 combines with J gene TRBJ2-3; D is uncertain. This chain's CDR3 is CASSHDTDTQYF. The DNA of the CDR3 is TGTGCCAGCAGCCACGACACAGATACGCAGTATTTT.